The 22 T cell receptor beta chains given below trace back to one sample, sequenced in a study of CD8+ T cells in alopecia areata. Once RNA had been extracted, it was reverse transcribed into cDNA to act as the sequencing template. Profiling relied on immunoSEQ multiplex PCR, and the TCRdb table lists in-frame clones only, not all of them. Found here are under 70,000 clones, approximately 96% of them singletons; the top ten hold 25% to 30%. Specimen: CD8+ T cells sorted from blood, collected at week 0. The receptor source for this set is a human donor with alopecia areata.

The gene calls are TRBV6-6 and TRBJ2-5, with no clear D. Gene TRBJ2-7 matches the end of the DNA better, so the J call may be wrong. The CDR3 runs 12 residues. Per germline, CDR1 MNHNY and CDR2 SVGAGI (reference sequence). This chain's CDR3 is CASSPRLDEQYF. As DNA, the CDR3 is TGTGCCAGCAGCCCCAGACTGGACGAGCAGTACTTC.

This chain links TRBV4-1 with TRBJ1-1; D might be TRBD1 (6 bases). CDR1 and CDR2 from the germline V gene are MGHRA and YSYEKL. There are 13 residues in the CDR3. V was cut by 5 bases and J by 6 bases, with 13 bases left in between. CDR3: CASSLDSLAEAFF. The CDR3 coding sequence is TGCGCCAGCAGCTTGGACAGTCTTGCTGAAGCTTTCTTT.

The chain carries TRBV19 and TRBJ1-4; TRBD1 is a possible D gene (6 bases). Germline V gene data show CDR1 as LNHDA and CDR2 as SQIVND (reference sequence). The CDR3 is 15 residues long. V lost 8 bases and J lost 4, with 17 bases in between. The CDR3 region is CASGGRGSGNEKLFF. For the CDR3, the DNA is TGTGCCAGTGGCGGCAGGGGCTCCGGTAATGAAAAACTGTTTTTT.

The gene calls are TRBV7-9 and TRBJ2-7, with a weak D call TRBD2 (6 bases). Germline CDR1 and CDR2: SEHNR and FQNEAQ (reference sequence). This CDR3 is 13 amino acids long. V was shortened by 5 bases and J by 5 bases, with 13 bases between the two germline ends. The CDR3 DNA reads as TGTGCCAGCAGCCCAGGAGGGGTGGACGAGCAGTACTTC. Its protein product is CASSPGGVDEQYF.

This chain connects TRBV7-8 to TRBJ2-3; the match to TRBD2 covers 7 bases. The CDR3 has 13 amino acids. V was pared by 5 bases and J by 4 bases, with 3 bases of the junction left unmatched. Germline V gene data show CDR1 as SGHVS and CDR2 as FQNEAQ. The CDR3 DNA reads TGTGCCAGCAGCGGGGGGGGGTCAGATACGCAGTATTTT. This translates into CASSGGGSDTQYF.

The chain recombines TRBV10-3 with TRBJ2-7, with 7 bases matching TRBD1. V was pared by 2 bases and J by 3 bases, with 4 bases of the junction left unmatched. Germline CDR1 reads ENHRY; CDR2 reads SYGVKD. CDR3 size: 14 residues. The CDR3 sequence: CAISEPGQVYEQYF. The CDR3 DNA follows: TGTGCCATCAGTGAGCCCGGACAGGTCTACGAGCAGTACTTC.

The chain employs TRBV4-1 and TRBJ2-2; D may correspond to TRBD1 or TRBD2 (5 bases each). The CDR3 has 17 residues. Germline V gene lookup returns CDR1 MGHRA and CDR2 YSYEKL. The V and J ends lost 0 bases and 4 bases respectively, with 15 bases between them. The CDR3 DNA reads as TGCGCCAGCAGCCAAGATCAGGTTGTGGGGGTCACCGGGGAGCTGTTTTTT. Amino acid sequence: CASSQDQVVGVTGELFF.

The V call is TRBV11-2, the J call TRBJ2-7; D is tentatively TRBD1 or TRBD2 (6 bases each). This CDR3 comprises 15 residues. V shed 3 bases and J shed 5 bases, with 17 bases lying between them. Germline V gene data show CDR1 as SGHAT and CDR2 as FQNNGV. The CDR3 coding sequence is TGTGCCAGCAGCTTCTTCGTTGGGGGGCGGAACGAGCAGTACTTC. Translation gives CASSFFVGGRNEQYF.

This rearrangement joins TRBV27 to TRBJ1-1; the D is unclear. This CDR3 comprises 15 residues. CDR1 and CDR2 (germline): MNHEY, SMNVEV (reference sequence). The ends were cut back, 3 bases at V and 2 bases at J, with 13 bases in the middle. CDR3 sequence: CASSFGPGSNTEAFF. The DNA for the CDR3 is TGTGCCAGCAGTTTTGGGCCGGGGTCAAACACTGAAGCTTTCTTT.

CDR3 nucleotide sequence: TGCAGCGTTGAAGAGCGGGGACGTCACTACAATGAGCAGTTCTTC. It translates to CSVEERGRHYNEQFF. The J gene is TRBJ2-1, the V gene TRBV29-1, with D possibly TRBD2 on 6 matching bases. The ends were cut back, 0 bases at V and 3 bases at J, with 12 bases in the middle. Germline V gene data show CDR1 as SQVTM and CDR2 as ANQGSEA. CDR3 length: 15 residues.

The chain is built from TRBV4-2 and TRBJ2-7, with D hard to call. The CDR3 has 11 amino acids. CDR1 and CDR2 (germline): LGHNA, YNFKEQ. Trimming took off 4 bases at V and 3 bases at J, with 4 bases between the two ends. The CDR3 loop is CASSLGYEQYF. The CDR3, as DNA: TGTGCCAGCAGCCTAGGCTACGAGCAGTACTTC.

The V call is TRBV7-2, the J call TRBJ2-7, with 8 bases fitting TRBD2. CDR1 is SGHTA and CDR2 is FQGNSA in the germline V gene. This CDR3 spans 17 amino acids. V shed 1 base and J 3 bases; nucleotides not matched to a gene: 11. The CDR3 region has the DNA TGTGCCAGCAGCTTAGGGGCATCGGCGGGGGGCCGCTACGAGCAGTACTTC. This translates into CASSLGASAGGRYEQYF.

V gene TRBV28 combines with J gene TRBJ2-3, with D perhaps TRBD1 (5 bases). The ends were cut back, 8 bases at V and 5 bases at J, with 17 bases in the middle. CDR3 size: 14 residues. From germline, CDR1 is MDHEN and CDR2 SYDVKM. The CDR3, as DNA: TGTGCCAGCCAGCCGAGGAGCAGGGTAGATACGCAGTATTTT. It translates to CASQPRSRVDTQYF.

This chain uses TRBV4-1 with TRBJ2-1; D might be TRBD2 (6 bases). The CDR3 totals 12 residues. Deletions cut 4 bases from V and 8 bases from J, with 9 bases between. Germline V CDR1 and CDR2: MGHRA, YSYEKL. The CDR3 region has the DNA TGCGCCAGCAGCCGTAGGGAGGATGAGCAGTTCTTC. Translated: CASSRREDEQFF.

The chain has TRBV2 and TRBJ2-7; 13 nucleotides align to TRBD2. J was trimmed by 3 bases and V by 10 bases; bases with no gene match: 9. This CDR3 is 15 amino acids long. The germline V gene encodes CDR1 SNHLY and CDR2 FYNNEI. In DNA form, the CDR3 reads TGTGCCACAACGTGGACTAGCGGGGGCCACTACGAGCAGTACTTC. Protein product: CATTWTSGGHYEQYF.

The genes are TRBV7-9 and TRBJ1-5; D gene uncertain. Germline loops: CDR1 SEHNR, CDR2 FQNEAQ (reference sequence). The CDR3 is made up of 14 amino acids. V dropped 5 bases and J dropped 6 bases, with 14 bases sitting between them. In DNA, the CDR3 is TGTGCCAGCAGCCTGCCGGGTGGAGGTCAGCCCCAGCATTTT. It encodes CASSLPGGGQPQHF.

The chain joins TRBV23-1 to TRBJ1-5; D perhaps matches TRBD1 (5 bases). TRBV23-1 is classed as an ORF, of uncertain function. The CDR3 has 14 amino acids. V lost 9 bases and J 1 base, leaving 13 bases between the germline ends. DNA of the CDR3: TGCGCCAGTCCGAGAGGGGCAAGCAATCAGCCCCAGCATTTT. Translation: CASPRGASNQPQHF.

The J gene is TRBJ2-3, the V gene TRBV29-1; the match to TRBD2 covers 9 bases. The CDR3 spans 15 residues. CDR1 and CDR2 (germline): SQVTM, ANQGSEA. V lost 7 bases to trimming and J lost 4 bases; unmatched junction nucleotides: 12. This CDR3 reads CSEKVAGGQSDTQYF. CDR3 DNA sequence: TGCAGCGAGAAAGTCGCGGGGGGGCAATCAGATACGCAGTATTTT.

This clone was observed a handful of times. The gene calls are TRBV5-8 and TRBJ1-1; D is unresolved. Germline-derived CDR1 and CDR2 are SGHTS and YDEGEE. CDR3 length equals 14 residues. Trimming cost V 10 bases and J 2 bases, with 18 bases left between them. This chain's CDR3 is CAPGRVDDNTEAFF. The CDR3 DNA is TGTGCCCCCGGTAGGGTCGACGACAACACTGAAGCTTTCTTT.

The genes are TRBV27 and TRBJ2-3, with no clear D. There are 13 residues in the CDR3. Germline CDR1 MNHEY, CDR2 SMNVEV (reference sequence). V dropped 0 bases and J dropped 6 bases, with 7 bases sitting between them. DNA for the CDR3: TGTGCCAGCAGTTTATCTGGGTGGGATACGCAGTATTTT. This codes for CASSLSGWDTQYF.

The chain recombines TRBV6-6 with TRBJ2-4; D gene uncertain. The V gene's germline CDR1 is MNHNY and CDR2 SVGAGI (reference sequence). The CDR3 consists of 13 residues. V was cut by 0 bases and J by 8 bases, with 8 bases left in between. CDR3 sequence (DNA): TGTGCCAGCAGTTACTCCTCACCGGACATTCAGTACTTC. It translates to CASSYSSPDIQYF.

The chain is built from TRBV7-9 and TRBJ2-1, with D unclear. Germline V gene data show CDR1 as SEHNR and CDR2 as FQNEAQ (reference sequence). V lost 5 bases, J lost 4 bases, and 15 bases lay in between. The CDR3 is 15 amino acids. CDR3 sequence reads: CASSGEVRVYNEQFF. In DNA form, the CDR3 reads TGTGCCAGCAGCGGAGAGGTCCGGGTTTACAATGAGCAGTTCTTC.